Each of the 27 T cell receptor beta chains below was sequenced from the same sample in a study of blood T cells in healthy people across ages. With a J-beta primer mix and a sample-barcoded 5' primer, a second PCR ran roughly 7 to 11 cycles. From the 5' RACE reads, TCRdb called clonotypes with MiXCR, one entry per CDR3 protein. The table lists about 1.6 million distinct CDR3 sequences, 30% to 40% of them singletons. Sequencing was done on a sample of blood. These receptor sequences come from a woman aged 25-40 years in good health.

V gene TRBV9 combines with J gene TRBJ2-1; D tentatively fits TRBD1 or TRBD2 (5 bases each). The CDR3 runs 16 residues. V lost 4 bases and J lost 8, with 22 bases in between. The germline gives CDR1 SGDLS, CDR2 YYNGEE. The DNA for the CDR3 is TGTGCCAGCAGCCCAGGGCCAAACCTACGGGGCGATGAGCAGTTCTTC. Translated, it gives CASSPGPNLRGDEQFF.

This chain uses TRBV5-1 with TRBJ1-2, with 10 bases that match TRBD1. The CDR3 totals 16 residues. The J segment lost 6 bases and the V segment lost 4 bases, leaving 12 bases of the junction unmatched. CDR1 and CDR2 (germline): SGHRS, YFSETQ. The CDR3 DNA follows: TGCGCCAGCAGCGCGGTGGTGTCGGGACAGGGGCATGGCTACACCTTC. This codes for CASSAVVSGQGHGYTF.

The sample holds a few counts of this clonotype. Sequence at one end of the junction differs from germline and may be a read error. V gene TRBV12-3 or TRBV12-4 combines with J gene TRBJ1-5, with unresolved D. The CDR3 is 14 amino acids. The chain's CDR3 is CASSLISSNQPRHF. The CDR3 nucleotides are TGTGCCAGCAGTTTAATTTCTAGCAATCAGCCCCGGCATTTT.

V is TRBV6-1 and J is TRBJ2-1, with 9 bases that match TRBD2. The CDR3 runs to 15 residues. CDR1 and CDR2 from the germline V gene are MNHNS and SASEGT. Trimming removed 7 bases from V and 10 bases from J; junction bases left unmatched: 14. CDR3 nucleotides: TGTGCCAGCACGTGGGTTGGCGGGGGGGCAGGGGAGCAGTTCTTC. Encoded protein: CASTWVGGGAGEQFF.

Only a few counts were recorded for this clonotype. The genes are TRBV12-5 and TRBJ2-7, with D hard to call. The germline gives CDR1 LGHNT, CDR2 FRNRAP. Trimming took off 7 bases at V and 0 bases at J, with 28 bases between the two ends. This CDR3 contains 19 residues. DNA for the CDR3: TGTGCTAGTGTCCTCTTTTGGCTATTGAACCAAAAGCACTCCTACGAGCAGTACTTC. This sequence encodes CASVLFWLLNQKHSYEQYF.

This clonotype appeared a few times. J is TRBJ2-5 and V is TRBV13; TRBD2 matches 7 bases. The J call may be faulty, since TRBJ2-7 better matches the DNA end. The germline CDR1 and CDR2 sequences are PRHDT and FYEKMQ (reference sequence). This CDR3 is 12 amino acids long. The CDR3 DNA reads TGTGCCACCCGAGCGGGAATCGTCGAGCAGTACTTC. Translation gives CATRAGIVEQYF.

This sequence joins TRBV15 and TRBJ2-1; D is possibly TRBD2 (6 bases). V was pared by 6 bases and J by 9 bases, with 18 bases between. The CDR3 extends over 14 amino acids. Germline values: CDR1 LNHNV, CDR2 YYDKDF (reference sequence). The CDR3: CATRSTRLVVEQFF. The DNA of the CDR3 is TGTGCCACCAGAAGCACGCGACTAGTGGTTGAGCAGTTCTTC.

The sample holds a few counts of this clonotype. The V gene is TRBV7-8, the J gene TRBJ2-7; a possible D gene is TRBD2 (6 bases). Trimming removed 6 bases from V and 6 bases from J, with 24 bases in between. The CDR3 is 16 residues long. Germline V gives CDR1 SGHVS, CDR2 FQNEAQ. This chain's CDR3 is CASSLSRDFAIPEQYF. CDR3 in DNA: TGTGCCAGCAGTTTATCCCGGGACTTCGCTATTCCCGAGCAGTACTTC.

This clonotype was seen repeatedly, ten times or more. V is TRBV6-6 and J is TRBJ2-5; the match to TRBD2 covers 10 bases. From germline, CDR1 is MNHNY and CDR2 SVGAGI (reference sequence). This CDR3 is 15 amino acids long. V was clipped by 0 bases and J by 4 bases; unmatched bases: 2. The CDR3 loop is CASSYSTSGAETQYF. CDR3 bases: TGTGCCAGCAGTTACTCTACTAGCGGGGCAGAGACCCAGTACTTC.

CDR3 nucleotides: TGTGCCAGCAGCTCCCTAGGAGCGGGGAAAGAGACCCAGTACTTC. Its protein product is CASSSLGAGKETQYF. V and J are TRBV7-6 and TRBJ2-5; TRBD2 matches at 7 bases. CDR1 is SGHVS and CDR2 is FNYEAQ in the germline V gene. There are 15 residues in the CDR3. J gave up 3 bases and V 4 bases, and 8 bases lay outside the gene matches.

This clonotype appeared a few times. The CDR3 DNA sequence: TGTGCCAGCAGTTCCCGTGTAGGGTCGGCCACCGGGGAGCTGTTTTTT. As protein: CASSSRVGSATGELFF. This chain connects TRBV12-3 or TRBV12-4 to TRBJ2-2; D gene uncertain. The CDR3 is 16 residues long. The germline V and J ends were trimmed by 4 bases and 4 bases, with 16 bases remaining between them.

In the case of this clonotype: One end of the junction does not line up with germline, which may come from a read error. Here the CDR3 reads CASSSHRDQETQHF. CDR3 coding DNA: TGTGCCAGCAGCTCCCACAGGGACCAAGAGACCCAGCACTTC. This chain uses TRBV27 with TRBJ2-7; possible D gene TRBD1, 6 bases. The V gene's germline CDR1 is MNHEY and CDR2 SMNVEV (reference sequence). The CDR3 length is 14 residues.

The rearrangement links TRBV7-9 to TRBJ1-1; TRBD1 matches at 10 bases. The CDR3 is 15 residues long. Germline CDR1 and CDR2: SEHNR and FQNEAQ (reference sequence). V lost 1 base to trimming and J lost 5 bases; unmatched junction nucleotides: 4. The CDR3 bases are TGTGCCAGCAGCTTAGGGGACAGGGGACCAACTGAAGCTTTCTTT. This sequence encodes CASSLGDRGPTEAFF. The full variable domain, with the rest looked up from reference TRBV7-9 and TRBJ1-1, is DTGVSQNPRHKITKRGQNVTFRCDPISEHNRLYWYRQTLGQGPEFLTYFQNEAQLEKSRLLSDRFSAERPKGSFSTLEIQRTEQGDSAMYLCASSLGDRGPTEAFFGQGTRLTVV.

The rearrangement uses TRBV5-4 and TRBJ2-1; TRBD2 aligns across 12 bases. The germline CDR1 and CDR2 sequences are SGHNT and YYREEE (reference sequence). This CDR3 region has 16 residues. V shed 4 bases and J 4 bases; nucleotides not matched to a gene: 6. The CDR3 DNA follows: TGTGCCAGCAGCGTTTCGACTAGCGGGGGATACAATGAGCAGTTCTTC. It translates to CASSVSTSGGYNEQFF.

This chain connects TRBV20-1 to TRBJ1-1; D remains unclear. The CDR3 covers 13 residues. The V and J ends lost 4 bases and 1 base respectively, with 10 bases between them. Germline lookup yields CDR1 DFQATT and CDR2 SNEGSKA (reference sequence). The CDR3 DNA reads TGCAGTGCTATACCCTCAGGGAACACTGAAGCTTTCTTT. Translation gives CSAIPSGNTEAFF.

This clonotype has more than one count but fewer than ten. The chain uses TRBV5-1 and TRBJ2-5; D is perhaps TRBD2 (6 bases). Germline V lookup: CDR1 SGHRS, CDR2 YFSETQ. Trimming pared 4 bases from V and 3 bases from J, leaving 22 bases between. This CDR3 is 17 amino acids long. In DNA form, the CDR3 reads TGCGCCAGCAGCCGAATTGGCGACCATAGCGGAAAAGAGACCCAGTACTTC. Translated: CASSRIGDHSGKETQYF. The variable domain in full, with the rest retrieved from reference TRBV5-1 and TRBJ2-5, is KAGVTQTPRYLIKTRGQQVTLSCSPISGHRSVSWYQQTPGQGLQFLFEYFSETQRNKGNFPGRFSGRQFSNSRSEMNVSTLELGDSALYLCASSRIGDHSGKETQYFGPGTRLLVL.

This clonotype was observed a handful of times. In nucleotides, the CDR3 is TGTGCCAGCAGCCAGTTCCGGGTAGAAGAGACCCAGTACTTC. It codes for CASSQFRVEETQYF. V and J are TRBV5-5 and TRBJ2-5; D is undetermined. Germline CDR1 reads SGHKS; CDR2 reads YYEKEE (reference sequence). The CDR3 loop spans 14 amino acids. The V end was cut by 4 bases, the J end by 3 bases, with 13 bases between.

The V and J genes are TRBV4-1 and TRBJ2-2, with TRBD2 matching over 9 bases. V was clipped by 0 bases and J by 6 bases; unmatched bases: 11. Germline CDR1 MGHRA, CDR2 YSYEKL. This CDR3 has 18 residues. As DNA, the CDR3 is TGCGCCAGCAGCCAAGATAGATGGCTAGCGGGGCAGTCCGGGGAGCTGTTTTTT. This sequence encodes CASSQDRWLAGQSGELFF.

This chain connects TRBV7-6 to TRBJ1-1; 10 bases match TRBD1. CDR1 SGHVS and CDR2 FNYEAQ come from the germline V gene. Unmatched junction bases numbered 7, after V lost 7 bases and J lost 5 bases. This CDR3 is built from 14 residues. The chain's CDR3 is CASTPGQGHTEAFF. The CDR3 nucleotides read TGTGCCAGCACCCCGGGACAGGGGCATACTGAAGCTTTCTTT.

This clonotype was seen a handful of times. The V and J genes are TRBV29-1 and TRBJ1-1; no clear D gene. This CDR3 comprises 13 residues. Germline-derived CDR1 and CDR2 are SQVTM and ANQGSEA. V dropped 6 bases and J dropped 8 bases, with 19 bases sitting between them. CDR3 DNA: TGCAGCGTCCACGAACACTACCTGGGAGAAGCTTTCTTT. It yields the protein CSVHEHYLGEAFF.

The table lists this clonotype with a few counts. CDR3 protein: CASSTGQLSTDTQYF. The CDR3 DNA reads TGCGCCAGCAGCACCGGACAGCTGAGCACAGATACGCAGTATTTT. V and J are TRBV5-1 and TRBJ2-3; D possibly corresponds to TRBD1 (6 bases). Germline CDR1 is SGHRS and CDR2 is YFSETQ. Trimming pared 4 bases from V and 0 bases from J, leaving 12 bases between. The CDR3 is 15 residues long.

This clonotype was seen only a few times. The V call is TRBV20-1, the J call TRBJ1-1; TRBD1 is a possible D gene (5 bases). The CDR3 covers 13 residues. Germline-derived CDR1 and CDR2 are DFQATT and SNEGSKA (reference sequence). The V and J ends lost 4 bases and 4 bases respectively, with 13 bases between them. CDR3 DNA: TGCAGTGCTATGGGGACCGGGGGCACTGAAGCTTTCTTT. Its translation: CSAMGTGGTEAFF.

This clonotype was detected a few times. CDR3 in amino acids: CASSAGLAGGSTDTQYF. The CDR3 DNA reads as TGTGCCAGCAGCGCCGGACTAGCGGGGGGGAGCACAGATACGCAGTATTTT. V gene TRBV4-2 combines with J gene TRBJ2-3, with TRBD2 matching 15 bases. The CDR3 sequence is 17 residues long. The junction had 3 bases not matched to a gene; V was cut back by 5 bases and J by 0 bases. Germline V gene lookup returns CDR1 LGHNA and CDR2 YNFKEQ.

This clonotype was detected only a few times. The gene calls are TRBV4-1 and TRBJ2-1; 8 bases map to TRBD2. Per the germline V gene, CDR1 is MGHRA and CDR2 is YSYEKL. V shed 6 bases and J 6 bases; nucleotides not matched to a gene: 13. The CDR3 is 16 residues long. The CDR3 DNA sequence: TGCGCCAGCAGACCTTCGACTAGCGAATTTAGCAATGAGCAGTTCTTC. This gives the protein CASRPSTSEFSNEQFF.

Concerning this clonotype: A much larger clone is a single base away; this may be a read error. As the CDR3 is not closed by the conserved phenylalanine or tryptophan, this likely results from a read error. This chain connects TRBV12-3 or TRBV12-4 to TRBJ2-1; TRBD2 aligns across 8 bases. V shed 5 bases, J shed 8 bases, and the junction held 8 bases outside the gene matches. The CDR3 loop spans 14 amino acids. CDR3 sequence: CASSTSSGSDEQFV. For the CDR3, the DNA is TGTGCCAGCAGTACCTCCAGCGGGAGCGATGAGCAGTTCGTC.

The CDR3 nucleotides read TGTGCCAGCAGTTTATCAAGCCCCGGCGTGACCCAGCCCCAGCATTTT. Translating it yields CASSLSSPGVTQPQHF. This chain uses TRBV27 with TRBJ1-5; D is undetermined. CDR3 size: 16 residues. V lost 0 bases to trimming and J lost 7 bases, with 16 bases between them. The germline V gene has CDR1 MNHEY and CDR2 SMNVEV (reference sequence).

For this clonotype: This may stem from a read error, because a much larger clone lies one nucleotide away. The V and J genes are TRBV20-1 and TRBJ2-3, with D unresolved. The CDR3 runs 15 residues. The germline V and J ends were trimmed by 0 bases and 4 bases, with 14 bases remaining between them. Germline V gives CDR1 DFQATT, CDR2 SNEGSKA (reference sequence). CDR3 DNA: TGCAGTGCTAGAGATGGAACAGCCCACGCAGATACGCAGTATTTT. It yields the protein CSARDGTAHADTQYF.